Below, one T cell receptor (beta chain) is given with its context. The V segment lost 8 bases and the J segment 6 bases; nucleotides outside the gene matches: 7. This CDR3 region has 13 residues. Germline CDR1 reads ENHRY; CDR2 reads SYGVKD. Per the authors' pipeline: Nucleated cell number was recorded as an estimate derived from reference gene primer amplification. Profiling relied on immunoSEQ multiplex PCR, and the TCRdb table lists in-frame clones only, not all of them. V, J and clone size were drawn from that table, and D and trimming were deduced from the DNA. The repertoire holds approximately 170,000 clones, with around 83% as singletons. This sample stems from a study of blood T cell repertoires in COVID-19. Study as a whole: PBMCs, B-cell-depleted T cells, or T cells were the source of the cDNA or gDNA that made up the material.

The sequenced material came from peripheral blood. The gene calls are TRBV10-3 and TRBJ1-1; the match to TRBD1 covers 9 bases. The sequence was obtained from a woman aged 70-85 years who had recovered from COVID-19. The CDR3 spells CAIVGDRGSEAFF. The CDR3 DNA sequence: TGTGCCATCGTGGGTGACAGGGGGTCTGAAGCTTTCTTT.